The sequence of this T cell receptor (beta chain) was determined in a study of neurological immune-mediated disorders. TCRdb recomputed calls from the 5' RACE reads with MiXCR, one row per CDR3 protein. The data contain 90,000 to 150,000 distinct CDR3 sequences, about 3.4% of them singletons. This clonotype showed up many times. Germline CDR1 and CDR2: SGHTA and FQGNSA. The CDR3 length is 15 residues. With V trimmed by 5 bases and J by 4 bases, 8 bases remained unmatched. Sequenced sample: PBMCs. The chain carries TRBV7-2 and TRBJ2-5, with 9 bases aligning to TRBD2. The sequence was collected from a woman in her twenties or thirties with multiple sclerosis. CDR3 region: CASSGRGGTSETQYF. CDR3 DNA: TGTGCCAGCAGCGGGCGGGGGGGGACATCAGAGACCCAGTACTTC.